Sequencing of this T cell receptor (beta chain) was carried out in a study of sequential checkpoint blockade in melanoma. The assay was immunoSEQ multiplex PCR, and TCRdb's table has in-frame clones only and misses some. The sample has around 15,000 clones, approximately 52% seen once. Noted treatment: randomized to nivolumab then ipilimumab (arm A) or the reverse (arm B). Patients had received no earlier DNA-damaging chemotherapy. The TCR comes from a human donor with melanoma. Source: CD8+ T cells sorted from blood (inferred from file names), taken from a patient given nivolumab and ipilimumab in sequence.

As DNA, the CDR3 is TGCGCCAGCAGCAAATTTCTAGCGGGAGGGATCCCTGAGCAGTTCTTC. The encoded protein is CASSKFLAGGIPEQFF. The chain carries TRBV5-1 and TRBJ2-1; 12 positions agree with TRBD2. With V trimmed by 4 bases and J by 9 bases, 11 bases remained unmatched. Per the germline V gene, CDR1 is SGHRS and CDR2 is YFSETQ. The CDR3 is made up of 16 amino acids.